The TCR beta chain described here comes from a study of regulatory T cells in long-lasting Graves disease. This clonotype was detected ten times or more. What it binds is unknown. Specified time point: newly diagnosed GD, antithyroid drugs for less than 3 months. Generation of the TCR library employed RNA extracted from PBMCs. In germline, CDR1 is KGHSH, CDR2 LQKENI. Trimming pared 0 bases from V and 2 bases from J, leaving 14 bases between. CDR3 length equals 16 residues. To make TCR beta libraries, researchers used iRepertoire HTBI primers and Arm-PCR of CDR3 regions. TCRdb recomputed calls from the multiplex PCR reads with MiXCR, one row per CDR3 protein. The table lists under 250,000 distinct CDR3 sequences, roughly a fifth of them singletons. Regarding the study as a whole: Thyroid tissue went unexamined; only peripheral blood was analyzed. Small numbers of samples may have cut accuracy. TCR diversity was lower in persistent Graves' patients than in newly diagnosed ones.

The data also belong to a second study, concerning T cells in Graves' hyperthyroidism and ophthalmopathy.

The sequencing used peripheral blood mononuclear cells (PBMCs), collected at new diagnosis, from a patient treated with antithyroid drugs. J is TRBJ2-7 and V is TRBV18, with D possibly matching TRBD2 (5 bases). The clonotype originates from a woman in her thirties with Graves disease. The CDR3 nucleotides read TGTGCCAGCTCACCACCATTAACGGGGAGTCCCTACGAGCAGTACTTC. Encoded protein: CASSPPLTGSPYEQYF.